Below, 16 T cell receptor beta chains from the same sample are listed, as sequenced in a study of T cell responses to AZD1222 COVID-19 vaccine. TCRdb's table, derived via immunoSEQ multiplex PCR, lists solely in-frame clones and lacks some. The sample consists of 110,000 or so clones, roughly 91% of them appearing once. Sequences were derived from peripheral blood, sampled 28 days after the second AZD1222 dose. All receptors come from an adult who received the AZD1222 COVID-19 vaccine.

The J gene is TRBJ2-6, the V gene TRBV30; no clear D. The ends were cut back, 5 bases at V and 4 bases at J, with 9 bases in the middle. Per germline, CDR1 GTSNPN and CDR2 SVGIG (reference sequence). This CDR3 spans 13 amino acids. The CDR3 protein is CAWGFVGANVLTF. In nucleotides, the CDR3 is TGTGCCTGGGGATTCGTCGGGGCCAACGTCCTGACTTTC.

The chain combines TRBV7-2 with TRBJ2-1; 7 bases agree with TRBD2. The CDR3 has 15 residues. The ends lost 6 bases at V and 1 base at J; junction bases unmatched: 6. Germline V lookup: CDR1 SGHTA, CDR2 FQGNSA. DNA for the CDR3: TGTGCCAGCAGTATGTGGGGGGGGTCCTACAATGAGCAGTTCTTC. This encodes CASSMWGGSYNEQFF.

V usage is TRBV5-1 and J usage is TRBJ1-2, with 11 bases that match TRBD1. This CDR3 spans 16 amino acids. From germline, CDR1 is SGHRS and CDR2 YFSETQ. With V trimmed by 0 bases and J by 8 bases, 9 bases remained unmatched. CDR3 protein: CASSLAWTGGARGYTF. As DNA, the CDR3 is TGCGCCAGCAGCTTGGCTTGGACAGGGGGCGCAAGGGGCTACACCTTC. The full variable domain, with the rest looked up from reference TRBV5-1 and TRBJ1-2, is KAGVTQTPRYLIKTRGQQVTLSCSPISGHRSVSWYQQTPGQGLQFLFEYFSETQRNKGNFPGRFSGRQFSNSRSEMNVSTLELGDSALYLCASSLAWTGGARGYTFGSGTRLTVV.

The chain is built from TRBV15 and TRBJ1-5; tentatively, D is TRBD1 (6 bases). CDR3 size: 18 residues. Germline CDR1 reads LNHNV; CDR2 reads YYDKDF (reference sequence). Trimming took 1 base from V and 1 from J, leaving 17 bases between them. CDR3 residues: CATSRALVGGLSNQPQHF. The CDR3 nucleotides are TGTGCCACCAGCAGAGCCTTGGTGGGGGGCCTGAGCAATCAGCCCCAGCATTTT.

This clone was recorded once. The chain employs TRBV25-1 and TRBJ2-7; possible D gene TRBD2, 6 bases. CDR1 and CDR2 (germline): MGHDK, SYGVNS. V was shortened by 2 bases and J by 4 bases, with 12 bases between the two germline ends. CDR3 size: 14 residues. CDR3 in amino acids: CASSEQMGGYEQYF. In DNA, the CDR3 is TGTGCCAGCAGTGAACAGATGGGAGGTTACGAGCAGTACTTC.

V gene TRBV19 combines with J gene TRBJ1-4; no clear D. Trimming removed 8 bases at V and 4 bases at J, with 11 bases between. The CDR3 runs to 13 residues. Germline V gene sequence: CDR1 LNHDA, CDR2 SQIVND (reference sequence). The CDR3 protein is CASSDGSNEKLFF. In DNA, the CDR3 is TGTGCCAGTTCGGACGGAAGTAATGAAAAACTGTTTTTT.

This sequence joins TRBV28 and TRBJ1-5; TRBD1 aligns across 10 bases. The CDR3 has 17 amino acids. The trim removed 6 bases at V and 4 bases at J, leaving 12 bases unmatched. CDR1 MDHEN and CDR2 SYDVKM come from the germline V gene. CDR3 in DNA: TGTGCCAGCAGGCCTGTGTGGGACAGGGGTCGGAATCAGCCCCAGCATTTT. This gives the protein CASRPVWDRGRNQPQHF.

DNA of the CDR3: TGCAGTGCTAGTATTGGACAGGGGTTCCAAGAGACCCAGTACTTC. Residues: CSASIGQGFQETQYF. The gene calls are TRBV20-1 and TRBJ2-5; 9 positions match TRBD1. The germline gives CDR1 DFQATT, CDR2 SNEGSKA (reference sequence). The trim removed 3 bases at V and 1 base at J, leaving 6 bases unmatched. The CDR3 contains 15 residues.

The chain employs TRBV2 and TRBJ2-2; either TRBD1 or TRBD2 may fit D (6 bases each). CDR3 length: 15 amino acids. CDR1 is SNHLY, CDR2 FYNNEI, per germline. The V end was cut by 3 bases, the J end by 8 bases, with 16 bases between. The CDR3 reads CASSDPKGGLGELFF. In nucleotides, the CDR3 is TGTGCCAGCAGTGACCCAAAGGGGGGCCTTGGGGAGCTGTTTTTT.

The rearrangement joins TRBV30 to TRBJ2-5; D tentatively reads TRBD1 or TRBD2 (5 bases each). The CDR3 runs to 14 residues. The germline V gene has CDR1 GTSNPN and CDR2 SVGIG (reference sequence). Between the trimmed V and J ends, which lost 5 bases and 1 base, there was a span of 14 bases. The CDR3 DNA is TGTGCCTGGGTCGGGACCACCTCCCAAGAGACCCAGTACTTC. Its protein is CAWVGTTSQETQYF.

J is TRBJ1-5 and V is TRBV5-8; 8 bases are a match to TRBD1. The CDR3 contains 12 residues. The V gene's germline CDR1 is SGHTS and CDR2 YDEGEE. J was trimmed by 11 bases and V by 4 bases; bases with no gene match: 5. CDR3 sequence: CASSPRQGSQHF. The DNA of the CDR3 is TGTGCCAGCAGCCCGCGACAGGGGTCCCAGCATTTT.

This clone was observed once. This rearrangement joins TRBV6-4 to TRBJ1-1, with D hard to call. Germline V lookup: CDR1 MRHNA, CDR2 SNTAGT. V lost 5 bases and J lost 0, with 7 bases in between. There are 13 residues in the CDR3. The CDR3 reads CASSITVNTEAFF. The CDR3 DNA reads TGTGCCAGCAGTATAACAGTGAACACTGAAGCTTTCTTT.

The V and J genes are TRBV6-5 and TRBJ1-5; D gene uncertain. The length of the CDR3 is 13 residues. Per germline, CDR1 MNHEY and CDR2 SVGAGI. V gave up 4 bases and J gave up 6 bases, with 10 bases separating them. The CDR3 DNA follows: TGTGCCAGCAGTTCACAACAGAGTCAGCCCCAGCATTTT. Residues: CASSSQQSQPQHF.

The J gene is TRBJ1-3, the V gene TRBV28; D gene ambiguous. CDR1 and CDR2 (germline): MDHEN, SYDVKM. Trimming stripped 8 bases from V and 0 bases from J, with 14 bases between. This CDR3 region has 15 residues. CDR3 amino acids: CASSALEDSGNTIYF. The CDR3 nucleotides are TGTGCCAGCTCCGCCCTGGAAGACTCTGGAAACACCATATATTTT.

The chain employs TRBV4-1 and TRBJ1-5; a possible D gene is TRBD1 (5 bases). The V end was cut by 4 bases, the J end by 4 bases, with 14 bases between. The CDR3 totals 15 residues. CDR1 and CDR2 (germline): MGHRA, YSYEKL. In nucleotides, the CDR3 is TGCGCCAGCAGCCCAGCGGGGGGACTTAATCAGCCCCAGCATTTT. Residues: CASSPAGGLNQPQHF.

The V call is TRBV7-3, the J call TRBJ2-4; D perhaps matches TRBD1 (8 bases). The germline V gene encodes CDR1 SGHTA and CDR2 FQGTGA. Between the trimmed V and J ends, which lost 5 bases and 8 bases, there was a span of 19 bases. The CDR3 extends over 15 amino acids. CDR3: CASSPQQGGDYIQYF. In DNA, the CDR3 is TGTGCCAGCAGCCCCCAACAGGGGGGGGATTACATTCAGTACTTC.